This T cell receptor (beta chain) stems from a study of blood T cell repertoires in COVID-19. Here immunoSEQ multiplex PCR was the method, and the copy in TCRdb shows in-frame clones only, minus some. The sample records 55,000 to 70,000 clones, about 90% being singletons. Germline CDR1 reads LNHDA; CDR2 reads SQIVND (reference sequence). V was shortened by 7 bases and J by 0 bases, with 13 bases between the two germline ends. The CDR3 extends over 15 amino acids. This receptor was obtained from a man aged 55 to 70 with acute or convalescent COVID-19. The V and J genes are TRBV19 and TRBJ1-5; D is possibly TRBD1 (6 bases). The source material was peripheral blood. This CDR3 is CASKRQEYSNQPQHF. The CDR3 DNA is TGTGCCAGTAAGAGACAGGAGTATAGCAATCAGCCCCAGCATTTT.